This passage covers 30 T cell receptor beta chains from one sample sequenced in a study of T cell changes during pregnancy in multiple sclerosis. This table comes from immunoSEQ multiplex PCR, and its TCRdb copy is limited to in-frame clones, with some not included. The table has approximately 70,000 clones, around nine tenths seen once. This sample comprised CD4+ T cells from peripheral blood mononuclear cells, obtained before pregnancy. Receptor source: a female donor with multiple sclerosis, enrolled in a pregnancy study.

The chain couples TRBV27 to TRBJ2-3; the D is unclear. Trimming took 1 base from V and 0 from J, leaving 8 bases between them. There are 15 residues in the CDR3. CDR1 and CDR2 from the germline V gene are MNHEY and SMNVEV (reference sequence). This chain's CDR3 is CASSLYRASTDTQYF. The CDR3 coding sequence is TGTGCCAGCAGTTTATACAGAGCTAGCACAGATACGCAGTATTTT.

This chain connects TRBV30 to TRBJ2-7; the match to TRBD2 covers 15 bases. V lost 6 bases and J lost 5; bases outside the gene matches: 8. CDR1 is GTSNPN, CDR2 SVGIG, per germline (reference sequence). There are 15 residues in the CDR3. The DNA of the CDR3 is TGTGCCTGTCACGGGACTAGCGGGAGGATCCACGAGCAGTACTTC. It codes for CACHGTSGRIHEQYF.

The V call is TRBV7-9, the J call TRBJ1-6, with TRBD1 matching 8 bases. With 4 bases clipped from V and 7 bases from J, the junction kept 3 bases outside the gene matches. This CDR3 contains 14 residues. Germline lookup yields CDR1 SEHNR and CDR2 FQNEAQ (reference sequence). CDR3 amino acids: CASSSGQANSPLHF. In nucleotides, the CDR3 is TGTGCCAGCAGCTCGGGACAGGCGAATTCACCCCTCCACTTT.

J is TRBJ2-2 and V is TRBV7-3; 7 nucleotides align to TRBD1. Losses at the gene ends were 4 bases for V and 5 bases for J; bases not matched to a gene: 7. The V gene's germline CDR1 is SGHTA and CDR2 FQGTGA. The CDR3 extends over 15 amino acids. The CDR3 sequence: CASSSSGTATGELFF. The CDR3 DNA reads as TGTGCCAGCAGCTCTTCCGGGACAGCGACCGGGGAGCTGTTTTTT.

The V call is TRBV13, the J call TRBJ2-7, with 11 positions matching TRBD2. The CDR3 runs to 15 residues. Trimming took 1 base from V and 4 from J; bases not matched to a gene: 3. CDR1 and CDR2 (germline): PRHDT, FYEKMQ (reference sequence). CDR3 loop: CASSLAASGGYEQYF. The CDR3 DNA follows: TGTGCCAGCAGCTTAGCGGCTAGCGGGGGGTACGAGCAGTACTTC.

The DNA for the CDR3 is TGTGCCAGTAGCCGGACAGTAGACTCTGGAAACACCATATATTTT. Residues: CASSRTVDSGNTIYF. The V and J genes are TRBV19 and TRBJ1-3; maybe TRBD1 (6 bases). Trimming removed 6 bases at V and 0 bases at J, with 12 bases between. Germline CDR1 is LNHDA and CDR2 is SQIVND (reference sequence). This CDR3 has 15 residues.

This clone was detected only a few times. The V gene is TRBV16, the J gene TRBJ1-2; D perhaps matches TRBD1 (5 bases). The CDR3 contains 14 residues. The germline V gene encodes CDR1 KGHSY and CDR2 FQNENV. The ends were cut back, 0 bases at V and 5 bases at J, with 10 bases in the middle. DNA for the CDR3: TGTGCCAGCAGCCAATCGGCAGGGAAGTATGGCTACACCTTC. Translating it yields CASSQSAGKYGYTF. The variable domain in full, completed from reference TRBV16 and TRBJ1-2, reads GEEVAQTPKHLVRGEGQKAKLYCAPIKGHSYVFWYQQVLKNEFKFLISFQNENVFDETGMPKERFSAKCLPNSPCSLEIQATKLEDSAVYFCASSQSAGKYGYTFGSGTRLTVV.

This chain connects TRBV7-9 to TRBJ2-1, with 7 positions matching TRBD2. V was clipped by 5 bases and J by 4 bases; unmatched bases: 11. Looked up from germline, CDR1 is SEHNR and CDR2 is FQNEAQ (reference sequence). This CDR3 has 16 residues. This CDR3 is CASSLLSGRRYNEQFF. DNA of the CDR3: TGTGCCAGCAGCCTTTTATCCGGGAGGCGTTACAATGAGCAGTTCTTC.

This chain uses TRBV19 with TRBJ2-2, with D maybe TRBD1 (5 bases). Germline values: CDR1 LNHDA, CDR2 SQIVND (reference sequence). V gave up 2 bases and J gave up 6 bases, with 10 bases separating them. This CDR3 is 14 amino acids long. The CDR3 coding sequence is TGTGCCAGTAGTATACAAGCAGGGCCCGGGGAGCTGTTTTTT. It translates to CASSIQAGPGELFF.

The rearrangement uses TRBV6-5 and TRBJ2-5; 8 bases are a match to TRBD1. Trimming removed 6 bases from V and 2 bases from J; junction bases left unmatched: 5. CDR1 and CDR2 from the germline V gene are MNHEY and SVGAGI. The CDR3 has 14 residues. DNA for the CDR3: TGTGCCAGCAGGCGACAGGGGATGCAAGAGACCCAGTACTTC. It yields the protein CASRRQGMQETQYF.

The chain has TRBV29-1 and TRBJ2-3, with D perhaps matching TRBD2 (5 bases). Germline V gives CDR1 SQVTM, CDR2 ANQGSEA. The CDR3 is 13 residues long. V dropped 2 bases and J dropped 1 base, with 7 bases sitting between them. CDR3 protein: CSVETGGTDTQYF. CDR3 nucleotides: TGCAGCGTTGAAACCGGGGGCACAGATACGCAGTATTTT.

This chain uses TRBV28 with TRBJ1-2; D unclear. The CDR3 has 12 amino acids. The V end was cut by 2 bases, the J end by 5 bases, with 6 bases between. Germline lookup yields CDR1 MDHEN and CDR2 SYDVKM. The CDR3 bases are TGTGCCAGCAGTTTACCTCGGTATGGCTACACCTTC. Translation gives CASSLPRYGYTF.

The CDR3 bases are TGTGCCAGCAGTTTTGTATTTCTGGCGGGAGTCAAGGGGCACACAGATACGCAGTATTTT. This encodes CASSFVFLAGVKGHTDTQYF. This chain uses TRBV28 with TRBJ2-3, with 7 bases aligning to TRBD2. Germline V lookup: CDR1 MDHEN, CDR2 SYDVKM. The V and J ends lost 3 bases and 2 bases, in that order; junction bases with no gene match: 20. The CDR3 totals 20 residues.

The gene calls are TRBV6-5 and TRBJ2-7; TRBD1 might be the D (6 bases). Deletions cut 2 bases from V and 7 bases from J, with 21 bases between. CDR1 is MNHEY, CDR2 SVGAGI, per germline. This CDR3 spans 16 amino acids. CDR3 sequence: CASSYGTGTDTEEQYF. CDR3 sequence (DNA): TGTGCCAGCAGTTACGGTACAGGGACGGATACTGAAGAGCAGTACTTC.

This chain links TRBV4-1 with TRBJ2-3; 12 bases fit TRBD2. The CDR3 has 18 residues. Unmatched junction bases numbered 7, after V lost 1 base and J lost 2 bases. Per the germline V gene, CDR1 is MGHRA and CDR2 is YSYEKL. The CDR3 DNA reads TGCGCCAGCAGCCAAGTGCTAGCGGGGGGGCACTTCACAGATACGCAGTATTTT. As protein: CASSQVLAGGHFTDTQYF.

The chain has TRBV5-1 and TRBJ1-1; D is possibly TRBD1 (6 bases). The V and J ends lost 2 bases and 3 bases respectively, with 8 bases between them. Germline lookup yields CDR1 SGHRS and CDR2 YFSETQ. CDR3 length: 13 amino acids. CDR3 DNA sequence: TGCGCCAGCAGCTTACAGGGCCACACTGAAGCTTTCTTT. Protein: CASSLQGHTEAFF.

This chain uses TRBV19 with TRBJ2-2; TRBD2 agrees at 7 bases. CDR3 length equals 14 residues. From germline, CDR1 is LNHDA and CDR2 SQIVND (reference sequence). After removal of 4 bases from V and 9 bases from J, the junction contained 8 bases not matched to a gene. The DNA of the CDR3 is TGTGCCAGTAGTAGGGGGGGAAGTACCCGGGAGCTGTTTTTT. It yields the protein CASSRGGSTRELFF.

The gene calls are TRBV7-3 and TRBJ2-1; 12 positions match TRBD2. With V trimmed by 1 base and J by 1 base, 5 bases remained unmatched. The CDR3 is 18 amino acids. Germline assignment: CDR1 SGHTA and CDR2 FQGTGA. The CDR3 DNA follows: TGTGCCAGCAGCTTAAGGGTCACTAGCGGGAGGTCCTACAATGAGCAGTTCTTC. It translates to CASSLRVTSGRSYNEQFF.

V usage is TRBV6-1 and J usage is TRBJ2-2; 10 bases align to TRBD2. The CDR3 runs to 17 residues. The germline gives CDR1 MNHNS, CDR2 SASEGT. Unmatched junction bases numbered 4, after V lost 1 base and J lost 2 bases. The CDR3 reads CASSEGGLAVNTGELFF. Written as DNA, the CDR3 is TGTGCCAGCAGTGAAGGAGGACTAGCGGTAAACACCGGGGAGCTGTTTTTT.

V is TRBV7-2 and J is TRBJ1-2; no firm D call. Germline V lookup: CDR1 SGHTA, CDR2 FQGNSA. Deletions cut 4 bases from V and 0 bases from J, with 12 bases between. CDR3 size: 15 residues. CDR3 sequence: CASSSNSGANYGYTF. The CDR3 bases are TGTGCCAGCAGCTCTAACAGCGGAGCTAACTATGGCTACACCTTC. Together with reference TRBV7-2 and TRBJ1-2, the CDR3 gives the full variable domain: GAGVSQSPSNKVTEKGKDVELRCDPISGHTALYWYRQSLGQGLEFLIYFQGNSAPDKSGLPSDRFSAERTGGSVSTLTIQRTQQEDSAVYLCASSSNSGANYGYTFGSGTRLTVV.

The chain joins TRBV5-5 to TRBJ2-1, with TRBD2 matching over 8 bases. CDR1 is SGHKS and CDR2 is YYEKEE in the germline V gene (reference sequence). V gave up 3 bases and J gave up 7 bases; unmatched junction bases: 9. The CDR3 consists of 15 residues. This chain's CDR3 is CASSWDRGGRNEQFF. Here the CDR3 DNA reads TGTGCCAGCAGCTGGGATCGGGGGGGGCGGAATGAGCAGTTCTTC.

The chain carries TRBV18 and TRBJ1-5; a weak D match, TRBD1 (5 bases). The CDR3 contains 13 residues. Germline-derived CDR1 and CDR2 are KGHSH and LQKENI. V was cut by 3 bases and J by 4 bases, with 7 bases left in between. In nucleotides, the CDR3 is TGTGCCAGCTCACCCGACAGAAATCAGCCCCAGCATTTT. This gives the protein CASSPDRNQPQHF.

The chain links TRBV28 to TRBJ2-5, with D unclear. CDR3 length equals 14 residues. Deletions cut 4 bases from V and 7 bases from J, with 16 bases between. Per germline, CDR1 MDHEN and CDR2 SYDVKM. CDR3 loop: CASSSIWPAWTQYF. In DNA, the CDR3 is TGTGCCAGCAGTTCAATATGGCCCGCCTGGACCCAGTACTTC.

The chain uses TRBV27 and TRBJ2-5; tentatively, D is TRBD2 (6 bases). The CDR3 spans 15 residues. The germline V gene has CDR1 MNHEY and CDR2 SMNVEV (reference sequence). The ends were cut back, 4 bases at V and 5 bases at J, with 17 bases in the middle. CDR3 sequence reads: CASSSGLATRETQYF. CDR3 coding DNA: TGTGCCAGCAGTTCGGGACTCGCCACCAGGGAGACCCAGTACTTC.

The chain joins TRBV6-6 to TRBJ2-7; TRBD2 is a possible D gene (6 bases). V was trimmed by 5 bases and J by 3 bases, leaving 14 bases between them. Germline V gene sequence: CDR1 MNHNY, CDR2 SVGAGI (reference sequence). This CDR3 has 14 amino acids. The CDR3 coding sequence is TGTGCCAGCAGTGGGGACTCCGCTAACTACGAGCAGTACTTC. It yields the protein CASSGDSANYEQYF.

This chain connects TRBV27 to TRBJ2-7; 11 nucleotides align to TRBD2. This CDR3 has 14 amino acids. V shed 5 bases and J 4 bases; nucleotides not matched to a gene: 4. Germline CDR1 MNHEY, CDR2 SMNVEV (reference sequence). The CDR3 loop reads CASSDSGGAYEQYF. DNA of the CDR3: TGTGCCAGCAGTGATAGCGGGGGGGCGTACGAGCAGTACTTC.

The V gene is TRBV5-1, the J gene TRBJ2-5; 10 bases map to TRBD2. The CDR3 loop spans 19 amino acids. Germline V gene sequence: CDR1 SGHRS, CDR2 YFSETQ. Unmatched junction bases numbered 19, after V lost 3 bases and J lost 5 bases. The CDR3 sequence is CASSWGAGRLAGVHETQYF. The CDR3, as DNA: TGCGCCAGCAGCTGGGGGGCTGGTCGGCTAGCGGGAGTTCACGAGACCCAGTACTTC.

This clone was seen a single time. The chain links TRBV18 to TRBJ1-1; possible D gene TRBD1, 5 bases. Germline CDR1 is KGHSH and CDR2 is LQKENI. The V end was cut by 4 bases, the J end by 5 bases, with 14 bases between. The CDR3 is 14 amino acids. The CDR3 loop reads CASSLRQKRTEAFF. The CDR3 DNA reads as TGTGCCAGCTCACTCCGACAGAAGAGGACTGAAGCTTTCTTT.

The chain uses TRBV28 and TRBJ1-1, with D perhaps TRBD1 (6 bases). Germline V lookup: CDR1 MDHEN, CDR2 SYDVKM. Trimming took off 5 bases at V and 7 bases at J, with 14 bases between the two ends. The length of the CDR3 is 13 residues. CDR3 nucleotide sequence: TGTGCCAGCAGTGACACAGGGATGGGTGAAGCTTTCTTT. This translates into CASSDTGMGEAFF.

The chain has TRBV7-2 and TRBJ2-7; D possibly corresponds to TRBD1 (6 bases). V was shortened by 5 bases and J by 3 bases, with 17 bases between the two germline ends. The V gene's germline CDR1 is SGHTA and CDR2 FQGNSA. This CDR3 contains 15 residues. The CDR3 DNA sequence: TGTGCCAGCAGCCCGACCGGGACACGGAACTACGAGCAGTACTTC. It yields the protein CASSPTGTRNYEQYF.